Below are 29 T cell receptor beta chains sequenced from a single sample in a study of cytomegalovirus exposure and HLA in healthy donors. The primer mix had 60 Vbeta and 13 Jbeta primers. This table comes from immunoSEQ multiplex PCR, and its TCRdb copy is limited to in-frame clones, with some not included. The sample records fewer than 110,000 clones, approximately 76% being singletons. Material for sequencing was PBMCs. Receptors originate from a man aged 18 to 29 in good health and CMV-seronegative.

The chain links TRBV7-3 to TRBJ2-3, with 13 bases aligning to TRBD2. The V and J ends lost 4 bases and 8 bases, in that order; junction bases with no gene match: 15. This CDR3 is 18 amino acids long. The germline V gene has CDR1 SGHTA and CDR2 FQGTGA. The CDR3, as DNA: TGTGCCAGCAGCTCACTAGCGGGGGGGCCGAATAAATCGGGTACGCAGTATTTT. Its protein product is CASSSLAGGPNKSGTQYF.

Here the CDR3 reads CASSLGADRCEAFF. CDR3 in DNA: TGTGCCAGCAGCTTAGGCGCGGACAGGTGTGAAGCTTTCTTT. V and J are TRBV7-8 and TRBJ1-1; the match to TRBD1 covers 7 bases. Germline V gene sequence: CDR1 SGHVS, CDR2 FQNEAQ. This CDR3 is 14 amino acids long. Losses at the gene ends were 1 base for V and 7 bases for J; bases not matched to a gene: 6.

DNA of the CDR3: TGTGCCAGCAGCTTAGTGAGCGGGGGGCCTGTCAATGAGCAGTTCTTC. It encodes CASSLVSGGPVNEQFF. This chain connects TRBV7-9 to TRBJ2-1; the match to TRBD2 covers 9 bases. Germline assignment: CDR1 SEHNR and CDR2 FQNEAQ (reference sequence). V gave up 1 base and J gave up 6 bases; unmatched junction bases: 7. The CDR3 is 16 residues long.

The chain uses TRBV5-8 and TRBJ2-5; unclear D gene. The CDR3 totals 12 residues. CDR1 is SGHTS, CDR2 YDEGEE, per germline. Trimming removed 4 bases at V and 5 bases at J, with 9 bases between. The CDR3 loop reads CASSPRAETQYF. The CDR3 bases are TGTGCCAGCAGCCCCCGAGCCGAGACCCAGTACTTC. The whole variable domain, remainder taken from reference TRBV5-8 and TRBJ2-5, is EAGVTQSPTHLIKTRGQQATLRCSPISGHTSVYWYQQALGLGLQFLLWYDEGEERNRGNFPPRFSGRQFPNYSSELNVNALELEDSALYLCASSPRAETQYFGPGTRLLVL.

The rearrangement links TRBV6-6 to TRBJ1-2; 7 positions agree with TRBD1. Germline assignment: CDR1 MNHNY and CDR2 SVGAGI (reference sequence). V shed 6 bases and J 0 bases; nucleotides not matched to a gene: 4. The CDR3 loop spans 14 amino acids. CDR3 sequence reads: CASSAGGSNYGYTF. The CDR3 nucleotides read TGTGCCAGCAGCGCAGGGGGATCTAACTATGGCTACACCTTC.

V usage is TRBV5-1 and J usage is TRBJ1-4, with a tentative D call TRBD1 (5 bases). This CDR3 has 17 amino acids. Trimming left V 2 bases short and J 4 bases short, with 18 bases between. The germline V gene encodes CDR1 SGHRS and CDR2 YFSETQ. CDR3 nucleotides: TGCGCCAGCAGCTTATGGGGAGGGGCCTCCATTAATGAAAAACTGTTTTTT. Its translation: CASSLWGGASINEKLFF.

This clone was seen a handful of times. The chain employs TRBV2 and TRBJ1-1, with TRBD1 as a possible D gene (5 bases). Trimming took off 4 bases at V and 7 bases at J, with 13 bases between the two ends. CDR1 and CDR2 from the germline V gene are SNHLY and FYNNEI. The CDR3 sequence is 13 residues long. CDR3: CASSGQGSFEAFF. CDR3 DNA: TGTGCCAGCAGTGGTCAGGGCTCTTTTGAAGCTTTCTTT. Together with reference TRBV2 and TRBJ1-1, the CDR3 gives the full variable domain: EPEVTQTPSHQVTQMGQEVILRCVPISNHLYFYWYRQILGQKVEFLVSFYNNEISEKSEIFDDQFSVERPDGSNFTLKIRSTKLEDSAMYFCASSGQGSFEAFFGQGTRLTVV.

This chain links TRBV6-5 with TRBJ2-6; no reliable D call. CDR1 MNHEY and CDR2 SVGAGI come from the germline V gene. Deletions cut 6 bases from V and 1 base from J, with 7 bases between. This CDR3 has 14 amino acids. CDR3 DNA: TGTGCCAGCAGAAGGAGATCTGGGGCCAACGTCCTGACTTTC. It encodes CASRRRSGANVLTF.

This clone was counted a few times. V gene TRBV6-1 combines with J gene TRBJ1-4; no reliable D call. Germline CDR1 and CDR2: MNHNS and SASEGT. Between the trimmed V and J ends, which lost 2 bases and 0 bases, there was a span of 4 bases. The CDR3 runs to 14 residues. The chain's CDR3 is CASSEYSTNEKLFF. For the CDR3, the DNA is TGTGCCAGCAGTGAATACTCAACTAATGAAAAACTGTTTTTT.

The rearrangement uses TRBV10-3 and TRBJ2-3; TRBD2 might be the D (6 bases). The CDR3 contains 15 residues. The V end lost 5 bases, the J end lost 0 bases, and 12 bases lay between the germline ends. The germline V gene has CDR1 ENHRY and CDR2 SYGVKD. This CDR3 reads CAISWGDHSTDTQYF. CDR3 DNA: TGTGCCATCAGTTGGGGGGACCATAGCACAGATACGCAGTATTTT.

V usage is TRBV5-1 and J usage is TRBJ2-3; no clear D. The ends were cut back, 4 bases at V and 0 bases at J, with 9 bases in the middle. Germline CDR1 and CDR2: SGHRS and YFSETQ. The CDR3 covers 14 residues. The CDR3 loop reads CASSEALSTDTQYF. DNA of the CDR3: TGCGCCAGCAGCGAGGCCCTTAGCACAGATACGCAGTATTTT.

This rearrangement joins TRBV5-1 to TRBJ2-3, with D possibly TRBD2 on 5 matching bases. This CDR3 spans 13 amino acids. CDR1 is SGHRS, CDR2 YFSETQ, per germline. Between the trimmed V and J ends, which lost 3 bases and 6 bases, there was a span of 11 bases. The CDR3 is CASSYGPGDTQYF. CDR3 coding DNA: TGCGCCAGCAGCTACGGACCGGGGGATACGCAGTATTTT.

The V and J genes are TRBV15 and TRBJ1-1; possibly TRBD1 for D (6 bases). The CDR3 has 13 amino acids. Per germline, CDR1 LNHNV and CDR2 YYDKDF (reference sequence). The ends were cut back, 0 bases at V and 8 bases at J, with 10 bases in the middle. The CDR3 protein is CATSRDRTVEAFF. As DNA, the CDR3 is TGTGCCACCAGCAGAGACCGGACAGTCGAAGCTTTCTTT.

The chain uses TRBV2 and TRBJ1-5; 7 bases line up with TRBD1. This CDR3 is built from 15 residues. J lost 0 bases, V lost 7 bases, and 6 bases had no gene match. Germline values: CDR1 SNHLY, CDR2 FYNNEI. The CDR3, as DNA: TGTGCCAGCACTTCGGACAGGTATAGCAATCAGCCCCAGCATTTT. The encoded protein is CASTSDRYSNQPQHF.

J is TRBJ2-3 and V is TRBV7-2; D unclear. Trimming pared 5 bases from V and 8 bases from J, leaving 14 bases between. The CDR3 totals 13 residues. The germline CDR1 and CDR2 sequences are SGHTA and FQGNSA. The CDR3 loop reads CASSPLSPGTQYF. The CDR3 coding sequence is TGTGCCAGCAGCCCACTAAGTCCGGGTACGCAGTATTTT.

Written as DNA, the CDR3 is TGTGCCAGCAGCCACAACAGGGGTAGCACCGGGGAGCTGTTTTTT. Translating it yields CASSHNRGSTGELFF. The chain carries TRBV7-9 and TRBJ2-2; 7 bases map to TRBD1. Germline assignment: CDR1 SEHNR and CDR2 FQNEAQ (reference sequence). V lost 5 bases to trimming and J lost 4 bases; unmatched junction nucleotides: 7. The CDR3 is made up of 15 amino acids.

The chain joins TRBV7-6 to TRBJ2-5; 9 bases agree with TRBD1. The CDR3 consists of 16 residues. Trimming removed 5 bases from V and 4 bases from J; junction bases left unmatched: 11. Germline CDR1 reads SGHVS; CDR2 reads FNYEAQ. CDR3 nucleotide sequence: TGTGCCAGCAGCCCGCGGACAGGGGAGGGTAGAGAGACCCAGTACTTC. It translates to CASSPRTGEGRETQYF.

The chain has TRBV9 and TRBJ1-1; D is possibly TRBD1 (5 bases). Trimming removed 2 bases at V and 2 bases at J, with 19 bases between. This CDR3 comprises 17 residues. Germline V gives CDR1 SGDLS, CDR2 YYNGEE. The CDR3 spells CASSVSGGEALNTEAFF. In DNA, the CDR3 is TGTGCCAGCAGCGTCTCCGGAGGGGAGGCTTTAAACACTGAAGCTTTCTTT.

This clone showed up just once. V is TRBV29-1 and J is TRBJ2-3; 10 bases map to TRBD2. This CDR3 comprises 18 residues. Germline V gives CDR1 SQVTM, CDR2 ANQGSEA. The V segment lost 4 bases and the J segment 2 bases; nucleotides outside the gene matches: 15. The CDR3 protein is CSVVRFSGGITFTDTQYF. CDR3 in DNA: TGCAGCGTTGTTCGGTTTAGCGGGGGGATTACATTCACAGATACGCAGTATTTT.

The chain carries TRBV19 and TRBJ2-3; maybe TRBD1 (5 bases). Germline V gives CDR1 LNHDA, CDR2 SQIVND (reference sequence). The CDR3 length is 11 residues. The ends were cut back, 6 bases at V and 6 bases at J, with 7 bases in the middle. The CDR3 spells CASRQVDTQYF. Here the CDR3 DNA reads TGTGCCAGTAGACAGGTGGATACGCAGTATTTT.

This sequence joins TRBV6-1 and TRBJ1-5, with D maybe TRBD1 (6 bases). Germline CDR1 and CDR2: MNHNS and SASEGT. The CDR3 consists of 16 residues. V was pared by 4 bases and J by 0 bases, with 13 bases between. CDR3 region: CASSVGTPSSNQPQHF. The CDR3, as DNA: TGTGCCAGCAGTGTAGGGACACCTAGTAGCAATCAGCCCCAGCATTTT.

This chain links TRBV11-2 with TRBJ2-5; 10 bases align to TRBD1. V was clipped by 3 bases and J by 5 bases; unmatched bases: 9. The CDR3 length is 16 residues. From germline, CDR1 is SGHAT and CDR2 FQNNGV. Written as DNA, the CDR3 is TGTGCCAGCAGCTTTGGGACAGGGGTTCAAGGGGAGACCCAGTACTTC. Protein: CASSFGTGVQGETQYF. Filled out from reference TRBV11-2 and TRBJ2-5, the complete variable domain reads EAGVAQSPRYKIIEKRQSVAFWCNPISGHATLYWYQQILGQGPKLLIQFQNNGVVDDSQLPKDRFSAERLKGVDSTLKIQPAKLEDSAVYLCASSFGTGVQGETQYFGPGTRLLVL.

The rearrangement uses TRBV29-1 and TRBJ1-1; 7 positions agree with TRBD1. Trimming removed 6 bases from V and 4 bases from J; junction bases left unmatched: 8. Per germline, CDR1 SQVTM and CDR2 ANQGSEA. This CDR3 has 13 residues. The CDR3 is CSVAPGGPTEAFF. Written as DNA, the CDR3 is TGCAGCGTGGCCCCAGGGGGTCCCACTGAAGCTTTCTTT.

The chain uses TRBV11-2 and TRBJ2-5; 7 bases agree with TRBD2. CDR1 and CDR2 (germline): SGHAT, FQNNGV. The J segment lost 4 bases and the V segment lost 5 bases, leaving 13 bases of the junction unmatched. This CDR3 spans 16 amino acids. In nucleotides, the CDR3 is TGTGCCAGCAGCCAAAGATCCGGGGGGAGGGGAGAGACCCAGTACTTC. Amino acid sequence: CASSQRSGGRGETQYF.

This sequence joins TRBV6-1 and TRBJ2-1; unclear D gene. CDR1 is MNHNS, CDR2 SASEGT, per germline. The length of the CDR3 is 16 residues. V lost 4 bases to trimming and J lost 0 bases, with 13 bases between them. CDR3 in amino acids: CASSGHLMSSYNEQFF. CDR3 nucleotides: TGTGCCAGCAGTGGACACCTTATGAGCTCCTACAATGAGCAGTTCTTC.

V gene TRBV4-3 combines with J gene TRBJ2-3, with a tentative D call TRBD1 (6 bases). Between the trimmed V and J ends, which lost 2 bases and 3 bases, there was a span of 12 bases. This CDR3 spans 15 amino acids. The V gene's germline CDR1 is LGHNA and CDR2 YSLEER. The CDR3 here is CASSQQGRGTDTQYF. CDR3 nucleotide sequence: TGCGCCAGCAGCCAACAGGGAAGGGGGACAGATACGCAGTATTTT.

This clone has a handful of counts. V gene TRBV19 combines with J gene TRBJ1-1; tentatively, D is TRBD1 (5 bases). Between the trimmed V and J ends, which lost 3 bases and 4 bases, there was a span of 15 bases. This CDR3 spans 15 amino acids. Germline lookup yields CDR1 LNHDA and CDR2 SQIVND (reference sequence). In DNA form, the CDR3 reads TGTGCCAGTAGTATTAATGCAGGGTTGGGCACTGAAGCTTTCTTT. Its translation: CASSINAGLGTEAFF.

V usage is TRBV19 and J usage is TRBJ2-1; D is ambiguous. The CDR3 covers 15 residues. Per germline, CDR1 LNHDA and CDR2 SQIVND (reference sequence). V was cut by 1 base and J by 0 bases, with 7 bases left in between. CDR3 protein: CASSIGDSSYNEQFF. The CDR3 bases are TGTGCCAGTAGTATAGGTGATAGCTCCTACAATGAGCAGTTCTTC.

This clone was recorded at least ten times. The rearrangement uses TRBV27 and TRBJ2-7, with D possibly matching TRBD1 (6 bases). Germline loops: CDR1 MNHEY, CDR2 SMNVEV (reference sequence). V was clipped by 5 bases and J by 6 bases, with 14 bases between them. The CDR3 has 13 residues. The CDR3 DNA reads TGTGCCAGCAGTATCAGGGGAGTTAGCGAGCAGTACTTC. It codes for CASSIRGVSEQYF.